This T cell receptor beta chain was identified in a study of early T cells in non-severe SARS-CoV-2 infection. This clonotype was counted at least ten times. The germline CDR1 and CDR2 sequences are SNHLY and FYNNEI. V was clipped by 2 bases and J by 5 bases, with 9 bases between them. The CDR3 extends over 13 amino acids. Each CDR3 protein gets one entry after TCRdb re-called the 5' RACE reads with MiXCR. The sample lists some 54,000 distinct CDR3 sequences; 8% to 10% were seen once. Sequencing input: whole blood. The V gene is TRBV2, the J gene TRBJ1-1, with D tentatively TRBD1 (5 bases). The source is an adult who was a healthcare worker with PCR-confirmed SARS-CoV-2 infection or an uninfected control (not recorded which). The CDR3 loop is CASSEIRETEAFF. The CDR3 DNA is TGTGCCAGCAGTGAAATCAGGGAAACTGAAGCTTTCTTT.